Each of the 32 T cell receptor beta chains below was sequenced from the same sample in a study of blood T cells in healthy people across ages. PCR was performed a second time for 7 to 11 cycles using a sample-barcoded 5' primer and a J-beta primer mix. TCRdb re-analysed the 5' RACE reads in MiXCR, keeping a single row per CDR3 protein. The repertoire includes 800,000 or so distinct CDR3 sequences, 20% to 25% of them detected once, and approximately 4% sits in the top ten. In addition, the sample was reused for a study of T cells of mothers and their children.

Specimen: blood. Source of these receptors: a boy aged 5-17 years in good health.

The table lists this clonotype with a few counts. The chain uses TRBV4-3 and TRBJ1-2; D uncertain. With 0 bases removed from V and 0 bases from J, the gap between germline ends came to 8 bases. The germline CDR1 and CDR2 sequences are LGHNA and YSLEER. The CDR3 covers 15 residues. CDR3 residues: CASSQEVSSNYGYTF. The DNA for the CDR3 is TGCGCCAGCAGCCAAGAGGTCAGCTCTAACTATGGCTACACCTTC.

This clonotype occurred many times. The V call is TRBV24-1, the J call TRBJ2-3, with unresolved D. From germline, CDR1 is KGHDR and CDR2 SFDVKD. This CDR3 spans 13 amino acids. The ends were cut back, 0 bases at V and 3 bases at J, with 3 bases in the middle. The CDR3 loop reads CATSDLQTDTQYF. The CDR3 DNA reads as TGTGCCACCAGTGATTTGCAGACAGATACGCAGTATTTT.

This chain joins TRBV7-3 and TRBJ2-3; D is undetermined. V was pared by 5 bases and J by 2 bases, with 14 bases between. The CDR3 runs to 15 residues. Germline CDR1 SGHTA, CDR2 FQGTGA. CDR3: CASSPIGSSTDTQYF. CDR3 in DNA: TGTGCCAGCAGCCCAATCGGGTCATCCACAGATACGCAGTATTTT.

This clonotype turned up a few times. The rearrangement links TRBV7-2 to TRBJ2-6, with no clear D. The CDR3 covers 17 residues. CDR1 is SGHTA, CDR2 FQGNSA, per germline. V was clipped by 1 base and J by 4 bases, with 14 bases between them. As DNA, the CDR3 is TGTGCCAGCAGCTTAGAAGTTTACGGGCGGGGGGCCAACGTCCTGACTTTC. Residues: CASSLEVYGRGANVLTF.

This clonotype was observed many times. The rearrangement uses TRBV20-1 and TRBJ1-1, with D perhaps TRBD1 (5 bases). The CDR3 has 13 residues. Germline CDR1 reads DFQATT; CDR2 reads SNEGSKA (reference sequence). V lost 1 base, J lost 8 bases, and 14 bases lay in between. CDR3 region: CSARVVGAKEAFF. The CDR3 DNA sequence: TGCAGTGCTAGAGTAGTCGGGGCGAAGGAAGCTTTCTTT.

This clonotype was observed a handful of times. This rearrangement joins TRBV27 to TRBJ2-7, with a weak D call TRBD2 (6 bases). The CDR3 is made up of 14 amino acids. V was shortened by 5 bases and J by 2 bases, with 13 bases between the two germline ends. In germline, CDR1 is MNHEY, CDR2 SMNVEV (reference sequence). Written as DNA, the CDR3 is TGTGCCAGCAGTGCCGCCTGGGGGGCCTACGAGCAGTACTTC. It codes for CASSAAWGAYEQYF.

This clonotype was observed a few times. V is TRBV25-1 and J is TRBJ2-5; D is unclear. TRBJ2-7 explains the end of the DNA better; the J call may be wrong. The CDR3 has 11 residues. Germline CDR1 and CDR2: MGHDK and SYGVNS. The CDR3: CASSFTAEQYF. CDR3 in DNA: TGTGCCAGCAGTTTTACAGCCGAGCAGTACTTC.

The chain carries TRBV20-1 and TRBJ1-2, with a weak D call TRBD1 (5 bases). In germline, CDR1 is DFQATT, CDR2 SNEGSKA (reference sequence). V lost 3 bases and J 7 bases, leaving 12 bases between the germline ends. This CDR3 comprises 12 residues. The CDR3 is CSARSGGTGYTF. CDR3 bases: TGCAGTGCTAGGTCGGGGGGGACTGGCTACACCTTC.

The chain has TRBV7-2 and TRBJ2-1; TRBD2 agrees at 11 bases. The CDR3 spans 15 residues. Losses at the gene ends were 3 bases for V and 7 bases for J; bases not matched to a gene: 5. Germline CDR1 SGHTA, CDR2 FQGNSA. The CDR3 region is CASSFSSGRWNEQFF. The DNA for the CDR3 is TGTGCCAGCAGCTTCTCTAGCGGGAGGTGGAATGAGCAGTTCTTC.

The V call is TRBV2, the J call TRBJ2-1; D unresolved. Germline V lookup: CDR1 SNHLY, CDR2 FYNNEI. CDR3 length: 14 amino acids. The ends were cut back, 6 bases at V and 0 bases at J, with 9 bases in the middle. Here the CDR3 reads CASRRSSSYNEQFF. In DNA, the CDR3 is TGTGCCAGCAGGAGATCCAGCTCCTACAATGAGCAGTTCTTC.

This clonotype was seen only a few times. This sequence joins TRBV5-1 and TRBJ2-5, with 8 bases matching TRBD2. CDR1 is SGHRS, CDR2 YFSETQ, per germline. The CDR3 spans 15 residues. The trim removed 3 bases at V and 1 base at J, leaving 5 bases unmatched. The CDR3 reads CASSSPRGGQETQYF. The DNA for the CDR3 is TGCGCCAGCAGCTCACCTCGGGGGGGCCAAGAGACCCAGTACTTC.

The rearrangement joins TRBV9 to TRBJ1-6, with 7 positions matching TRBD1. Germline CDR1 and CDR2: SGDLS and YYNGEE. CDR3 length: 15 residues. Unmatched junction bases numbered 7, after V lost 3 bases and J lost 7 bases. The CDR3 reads CASSARQGGNSPLHF. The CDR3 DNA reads TGTGCCAGCAGCGCAAGACAGGGCGGCAATTCACCCCTCCACTTT.

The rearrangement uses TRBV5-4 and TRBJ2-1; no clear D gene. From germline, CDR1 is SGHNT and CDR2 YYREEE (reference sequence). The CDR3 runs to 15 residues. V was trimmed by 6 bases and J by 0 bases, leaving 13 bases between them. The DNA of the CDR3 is TGTGCCAGCACCGCCCCTGTGTTCTCCTACAATGAGCAGTTCTTC. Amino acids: CASTAPVFSYNEQFF.

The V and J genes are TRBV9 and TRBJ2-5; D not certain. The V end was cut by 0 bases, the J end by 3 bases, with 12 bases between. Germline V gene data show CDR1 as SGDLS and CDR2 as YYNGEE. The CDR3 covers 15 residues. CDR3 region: CASSVAPLREETQYF. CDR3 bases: TGTGCCAGCAGCGTAGCCCCCCTTCGGGAAGAGACCCAGTACTTC.

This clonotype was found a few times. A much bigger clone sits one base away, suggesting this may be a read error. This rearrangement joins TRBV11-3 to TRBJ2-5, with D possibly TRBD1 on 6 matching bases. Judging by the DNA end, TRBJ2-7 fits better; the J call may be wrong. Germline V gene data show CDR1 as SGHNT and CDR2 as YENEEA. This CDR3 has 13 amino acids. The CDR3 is CASSSRDTYEQYF. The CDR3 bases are TGTGCCAGCAGCTCCCGGGACACCTACGAGCAGTACTTC.

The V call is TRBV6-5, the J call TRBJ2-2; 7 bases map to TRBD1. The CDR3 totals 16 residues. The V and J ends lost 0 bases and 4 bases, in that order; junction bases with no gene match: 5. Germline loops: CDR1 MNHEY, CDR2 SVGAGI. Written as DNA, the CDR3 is TGTGCCAGCAGTTACTCCAAGGGGGCAAGCACCGGGGAGCTGTTTTTT. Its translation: CASSYSKGASTGELFF.

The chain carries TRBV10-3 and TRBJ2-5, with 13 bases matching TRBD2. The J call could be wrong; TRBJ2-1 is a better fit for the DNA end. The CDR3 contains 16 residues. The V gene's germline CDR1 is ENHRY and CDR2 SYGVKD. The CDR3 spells CAISARTSGSFNEQFF. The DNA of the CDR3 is TGTGCCATCAGCGCTCGGACTAGCGGGAGCTTCAATGAGCAGTTCTTC.

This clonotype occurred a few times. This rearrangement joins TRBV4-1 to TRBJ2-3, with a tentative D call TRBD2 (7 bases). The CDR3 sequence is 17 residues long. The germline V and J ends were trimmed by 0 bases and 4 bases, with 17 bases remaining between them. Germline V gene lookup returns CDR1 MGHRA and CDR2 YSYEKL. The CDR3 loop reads CASSQEVNPGGPDTQYF. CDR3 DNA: TGCGCCAGCAGCCAAGAGGTCAACCCCGGGGGGCCAGATACGCAGTATTTT.

The DNA for the CDR3 is TGTGCCAGCAGCTCTTTGGCGGTGAAGACCCAGTACTTC. It encodes CASSSLAVKTQYF. The J gene is TRBJ2-5, the V gene TRBV7-6; D unresolved. V lost 4 bases and J 6 bases, leaving 12 bases between the germline ends. Germline lookup yields CDR1 SGHVS and CDR2 FNYEAQ. This CDR3 has 13 amino acids.

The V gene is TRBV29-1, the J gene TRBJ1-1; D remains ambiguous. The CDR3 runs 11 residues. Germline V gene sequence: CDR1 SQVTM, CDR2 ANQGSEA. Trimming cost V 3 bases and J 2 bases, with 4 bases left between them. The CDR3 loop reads CSVEDNTEAFF. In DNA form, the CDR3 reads TGCAGCGTTGAGGATAACACTGAAGCTTTCTTT.

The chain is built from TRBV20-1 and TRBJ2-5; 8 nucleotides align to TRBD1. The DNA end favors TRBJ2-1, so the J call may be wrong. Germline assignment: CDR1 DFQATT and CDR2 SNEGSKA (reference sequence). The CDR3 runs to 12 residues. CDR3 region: CSRAGGRDEQFF. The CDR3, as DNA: TGCAGTCGGGCAGGGGGCCGGGATGAGCAGTTCTTC.

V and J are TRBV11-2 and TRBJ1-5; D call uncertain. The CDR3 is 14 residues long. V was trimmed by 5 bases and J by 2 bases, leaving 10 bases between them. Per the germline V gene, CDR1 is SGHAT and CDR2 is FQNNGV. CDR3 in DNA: TGTGCCAGCAGCATGACCGTTGGCAATCAGCCCCAGCATTTT. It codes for CASSMTVGNQPQHF. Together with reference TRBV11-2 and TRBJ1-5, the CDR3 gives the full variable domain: EAGVAQSPRYKIIEKRQSVAFWCNPISGHATLYWYQQILGQGPKLLIQFQNNGVVDDSQLPKDRFSAERLKGVDSTLKIQPAKLEDSAVYLCASSMTVGNQPQHFGDGTRLSIL.

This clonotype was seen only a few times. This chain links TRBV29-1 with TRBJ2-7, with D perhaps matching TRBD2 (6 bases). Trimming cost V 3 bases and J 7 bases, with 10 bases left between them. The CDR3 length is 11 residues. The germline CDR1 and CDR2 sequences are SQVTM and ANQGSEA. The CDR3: CSVEDLAEQYF. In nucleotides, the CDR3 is TGCAGCGTTGAGGACCTAGCGGAGCAGTACTTC.

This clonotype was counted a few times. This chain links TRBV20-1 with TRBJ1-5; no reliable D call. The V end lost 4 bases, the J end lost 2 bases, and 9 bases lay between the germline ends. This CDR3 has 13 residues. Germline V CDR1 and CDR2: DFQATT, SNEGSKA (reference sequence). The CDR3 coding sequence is TGCAGTGCTAAAACGAAGGGCAATCAGCCCCAGCATTTT. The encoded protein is CSAKTKGNQPQHF.

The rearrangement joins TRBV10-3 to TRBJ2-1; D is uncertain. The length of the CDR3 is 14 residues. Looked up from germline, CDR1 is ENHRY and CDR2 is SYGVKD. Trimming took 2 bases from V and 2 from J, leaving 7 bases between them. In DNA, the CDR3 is TGTGCCATCAGTGAGGCGACCACCTACAATGAGCAGTTCTTC. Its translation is CAISEATTYNEQFF.

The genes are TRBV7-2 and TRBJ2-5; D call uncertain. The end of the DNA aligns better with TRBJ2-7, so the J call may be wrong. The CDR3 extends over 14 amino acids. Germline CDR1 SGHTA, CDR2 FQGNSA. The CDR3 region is CASSLNSVFGEQYF. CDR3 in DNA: TGTGCCAGCAGCTTAAACTCGGTCTTTGGCGAGCAGTACTTC.

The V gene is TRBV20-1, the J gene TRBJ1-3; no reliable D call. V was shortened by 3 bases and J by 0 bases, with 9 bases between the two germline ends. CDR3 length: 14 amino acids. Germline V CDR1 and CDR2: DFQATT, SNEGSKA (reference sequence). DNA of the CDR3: TGCAGTGCTAGTGATCCGAGCTCTGGAAACACCATATATTTT. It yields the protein CSASDPSSGNTIYF.

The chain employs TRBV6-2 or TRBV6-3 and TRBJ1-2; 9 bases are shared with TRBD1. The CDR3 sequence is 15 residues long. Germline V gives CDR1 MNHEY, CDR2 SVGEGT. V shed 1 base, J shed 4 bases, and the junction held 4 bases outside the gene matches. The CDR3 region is CASSYFPGQGYGYTF. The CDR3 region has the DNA TGTGCCAGCAGTTACTTTCCGGGACAGGGCTATGGCTACACCTTC.

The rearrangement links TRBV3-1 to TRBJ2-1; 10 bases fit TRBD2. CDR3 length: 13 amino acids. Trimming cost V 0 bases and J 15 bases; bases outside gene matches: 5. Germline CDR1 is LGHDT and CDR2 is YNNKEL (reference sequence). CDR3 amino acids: CASSQDSGTSVFF. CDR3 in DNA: TGTGCCAGCAGCCAAGATTCTGGGACTAGCGTGTTCTTC.

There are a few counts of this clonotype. The CDR3 loop reads CASSPSGGAGNEQYF. DNA for the CDR3: TGTGCCAGCAGTCCCTCGGGGGGAGCGGGAAACGAGCAGTACTTC. The chain carries TRBV6-5 and TRBJ2-1; TRBD2 matches 7 bases. TRBJ2-7 matches the DNA end more closely, so the J call is doubtful. The V gene's germline CDR1 is MNHEY and CDR2 SVGAGI. The CDR3 loop spans 15 amino acids.

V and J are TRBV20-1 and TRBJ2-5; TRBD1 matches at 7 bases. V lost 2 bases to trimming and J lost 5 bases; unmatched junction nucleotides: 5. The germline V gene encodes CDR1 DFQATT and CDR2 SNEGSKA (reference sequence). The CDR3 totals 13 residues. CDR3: CSARPGQEETQYF. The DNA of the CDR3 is TGCAGTGCTAGACCCGGACAGGAGGAGACCCAGTACTTC.

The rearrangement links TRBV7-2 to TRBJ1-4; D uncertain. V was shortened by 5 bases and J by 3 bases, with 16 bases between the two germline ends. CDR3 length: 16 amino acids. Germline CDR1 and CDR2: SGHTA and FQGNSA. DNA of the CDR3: TGTGCCAGCAGCCGCCTCGTGCTGGGATCTAATGAAAAACTGTTTTTT. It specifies CASSRLVLGSNEKLFF.